The source of this TCR beta chain is a study of blood T cell repertoires in COVID-19. Study-wide context: COVID-19 samples, acute and convalescent, were from the United States, Italy and Spain. From T cells, B-cell-depleted T cells, or PBMCs came the material, which was cDNA or gDNA.

Germline loops: CDR1 SQVTM, CDR2 ANQGSEA. This CDR3 is 13 amino acids long. The V and J ends lost 5 bases and 3 bases respectively, with 13 bases between them. Authors' analysis steps: Estimated nucleated cell counts came from reference gene primer amplification. Clones were read by immunoSEQ multiplex PCR, and TCRdb kept only the in-frame ones, dropping some. The V and J calls and clone size are taken from that table; D and trimming were inferred from the DNA. Seen here are over 65,000 clones, approximately 86% observed once, and the top ten hold about 16%. Source material: peripheral blood. V and J are TRBV29-1 and TRBJ2-5; D perhaps matches TRBD1 (6 bases). The clonotype comes from a man older than 75 with active COVID-19. The CDR3 DNA is TGCAGCGTTACGGACAGAACCAAAGAGACCCAGTACTTC. Translating it yields CSVTDRTKETQYF.